One and the same sample provided the 29 T cell receptor beta chains below, sequenced in a study of response to subunit inactivated influenza vaccine. MiXCR was run by TCRdb on the RT-PCR reads, yielding one entry per CDR3 protein. The table shows roughly 520,000 distinct CDR3 sequences, with roughly 27% occurring only once. Sequenced material: CD4+ T cells sorted from PBMCs, taken roughly 5 days after vaccination. Receptor source: a man aged 45-65 years who received an inactivated influenza vaccine.

The chain links TRBV12-3 or TRBV12-4 to TRBJ2-5; unclear D gene. The length of the CDR3 is 14 residues. The ends were cut back, 8 bases at V and 5 bases at J, with 18 bases in the middle. CDR3 in DNA: TGTGCCAGCTCAAAACTTAAGGGTCCGGAGACCCAGTACTTC. It codes for CASSKLKGPETQYF.

The rearrangement uses TRBV7-2 and TRBJ1-4; 7 nucleotides match TRBD1. CDR1 and CDR2 from the germline V gene are SGHTA and FQGNSA. The ends lost 5 bases at V and 6 bases at J; junction bases unmatched: 6. The CDR3 is 14 residues long. The CDR3 coding sequence is TGTGCCAGCAGCACAGGGGATGCGGATGAAAAACTGTTTTTT. Residues: CASSTGDADEKLFF.

This clonotype was counted only a few times. The rearrangement links TRBV2 to TRBJ2-7; D gene uncertain. This CDR3 is built from 13 residues. V shed 4 bases and J shed 3 bases, with 10 bases lying between them. Per germline, CDR1 SNHLY and CDR2 FYNNEI. The CDR3 here is CASSVGGRYEQYF. Here the CDR3 DNA reads TGTGCCAGCAGTGTAGGCGGTCGCTACGAGCAGTACTTC.

The gene calls are TRBV7-2 and TRBJ2-3; D is perhaps TRBD1 (5 bases). The CDR3 totals 14 residues. V lost 3 bases to trimming and J lost 0 bases, with 7 bases between them. The germline CDR1 and CDR2 sequences are SGHTA and FQGNSA. The DNA for the CDR3 is TGTGCCAGCAGCTTCTACAGGAGCACAGATACGCAGTATTTT. This codes for CASSFYRSTDTQYF.

This clonotype was seen only a few times. V usage is TRBV7-9 and J usage is TRBJ2-7; TRBD1 is a possible D gene (5 bases). This CDR3 has 14 residues. The germline V and J ends were trimmed by 1 base and 6 bases, with 13 bases remaining between them. Germline CDR1 and CDR2: SEHNR and FQNEAQ (reference sequence). The CDR3 is CASSLVRDSSEQYF. DNA for the CDR3: TGTGCCAGCAGCTTAGTTCGCGACAGTAGCGAGCAGTACTTC.

The table lists this clonotype with many counts. The V gene is TRBV6-2 or TRBV6-3, the J gene TRBJ2-1, with 12 bases fitting TRBD2. J was trimmed by 8 bases and V by 0 bases; bases with no gene match: 5. The CDR3 contains 16 residues. CDR1 and CDR2 (germline): MNHEY, SVGEGT. The CDR3 DNA is TGTGCCAGCAGTTACTCCGGACTAGCGGGATGGGATGAGCAGTTCTTC. It translates to CASSYSGLAGWDEQFF.

The chain couples TRBV7-2 to TRBJ2-2, with 8 bases matching TRBD2. Trimming took 2 bases from V and 4 from J; bases not matched to a gene: 6. Germline V CDR1 and CDR2: SGHTA, FQGNSA. This CDR3 is 16 amino acids long. As DNA, the CDR3 is TGTGCCAGCAGCTTAAACGGGGGGGGGCGCACCGGGGAGCTGTTTTTT. As protein: CASSLNGGGRTGELFF.

This clonotype was seen only a few times. V and J are TRBV28 and TRBJ2-1, with D maybe TRBD1 (6 bases). The CDR3 is 15 amino acids. The V gene's germline CDR1 is MDHEN and CDR2 SYDVKM. V was pared by 6 bases and J by 0 bases, with 12 bases between. The CDR3 loop reads CASREDSSSYNEQFF. The CDR3 DNA reads as TGTGCCAGCAGAGAGGACAGCAGCTCCTACAATGAGCAGTTCTTC.

This clonotype was seen only a few times. The V gene is TRBV29-1, the J gene TRBJ2-5; 9 positions agree with TRBD1. The V gene's germline CDR1 is SQVTM and CDR2 ANQGSEA. The CDR3 totals 15 residues. V trimming: 3 bases; J trimming: 4 bases; junction bases outside the gene matches: 9. Here the CDR3 DNA reads TGCAGCGTTGAGGGAACAGGGGGCGATTTAGAGACCCAGTACTTC. It codes for CSVEGTGGDLETQYF.

This clonotype was seen more than once but under ten times. The chain recombines TRBV28 with TRBJ2-5; D perhaps matches TRBD2 (6 bases). Looked up from germline, CDR1 is MDHEN and CDR2 is SYDVKM. CDR3 size: 11 residues. The V gene lost 10 bases and the J gene lost 7 bases, with 13 bases spanning the gap. CDR3 sequence (DNA): TGTGCCACGGGGGTCCTGGGGACCCAGTACTTC. Translating it yields CATGVLGTQYF.

The CDR3 bases are TGCAGTGCTACCCCGGGAAGCGGGAGAACAGAGACCCAGTACTTC. Amino acids: CSATPGSGRTETQYF. The V and J genes are TRBV20-1 and TRBJ2-5, with 8 nucleotides matching TRBD2. This CDR3 comprises 15 residues. Germline V CDR1 and CDR2: DFQATT, SNEGSKA (reference sequence). The junction had 11 bases not matched to a gene; V was cut back by 4 bases and J by 4 bases.

This clonotype turned up a few times. The chain joins TRBV4-3 to TRBJ2-1, with 9 positions matching TRBD1. V lost 1 base to trimming and J lost 3 bases; unmatched junction nucleotides: 7. Germline CDR1 is LGHNA and CDR2 is YSLEER. The CDR3 spans 17 residues. This chain's CDR3 is CASSQVRGQGIYNEQFF. Here the CDR3 DNA reads TGCGCCAGCAGCCAAGTCCGAGGACAGGGGATCTACAATGAGCAGTTCTTC.

This sequence joins TRBV24-1 and TRBJ2-1; possibly TRBD1 for D (6 bases). CDR1 and CDR2 (germline): KGHDR, SFDVKD. The CDR3 contains 16 residues. The V end lost 5 bases, the J end lost 0 bases, and 13 bases lay between the germline ends. This CDR3 is CATSVRTAPSYNEQFF. The DNA of the CDR3 is TGTGCCACCAGTGTCAGGACAGCCCCCTCCTACAATGAGCAGTTCTTC.

The rearrangement joins TRBV5-4 to TRBJ2-3; possibly TRBD2 for D (6 bases). The V and J ends lost 0 bases and 10 bases respectively, with 9 bases between them. This CDR3 spans 12 amino acids. From germline, CDR1 is SGHNT and CDR2 YYREEE (reference sequence). CDR3 amino acids: CASSLASDPQYF. In DNA form, the CDR3 reads TGTGCCAGCAGCTTGGCTAGCGATCCGCAGTATTTT.

This rearrangement joins TRBV5-1 to TRBJ2-2, with D maybe TRBD2 (6 bases). The CDR3 covers 15 residues. Trimming removed 7 bases at V and 6 bases at J, with 19 bases between. Looked up from germline, CDR1 is SGHRS and CDR2 is YFSETQ. The DNA of the CDR3 is TGCGCCAGCTCCCCTCGGACTACGGGCGCCGGGGAGCTGTTTTTT. Translated: CASSPRTTGAGELFF.

This clonotype was recorded a few times. This chain links TRBV4-2 with TRBJ2-1, with D possibly being TRBD2 (5 bases). The V end was cut by 0 bases, the J end by 6 bases, with 15 bases between. Germline lookup yields CDR1 LGHNA and CDR2 YNFKEQ. The CDR3 totals 16 residues. The DNA of the CDR3 is TGTGCCAGCAGCCAAGATGCCCCCCGGGGAGCCAATGAGCAGTTCTTC. Its translation: CASSQDAPRGANEQFF.

In its sample, this clonotype was seen many times. The chain uses TRBV20-1 and TRBJ1-6; TRBD1 matches at 9 bases. The germline V gene encodes CDR1 DFQATT and CDR2 SNEGSKA (reference sequence). Germline trimming cut 3 bases from V and 9 bases from J; bases unmatched to any gene: 9. The CDR3 is made up of 15 amino acids. Written as DNA, the CDR3 is TGCAGTGCTAGTCCCCGGGACAGGGTTTTTTCACCCCTCCACTTT. It specifies CSASPRDRVFSPLHF.

Note on this clonotype: At one end, the junction sequence differs from germline, possibly due to a read error. The rearrangement links TRBV20-1 to TRBJ2-1, with 9 bases identical to TRBD1. Germline CDR1 is DFQATT and CDR2 is SNEGSKA (reference sequence). This CDR3 spans 11 amino acids. The CDR3 protein is CSASQGGQGIF. The CDR3 nucleotides read TGCAGTGCTTCCCAAGGGGGACAGGGAATCTTC.

In this sample, this clonotype turned up a few times. This sequence joins TRBV7-2 and TRBJ1-1; D gene uncertain. Trimming cost V 2 bases and J 4 bases, with 8 bases left between them. The length of the CDR3 is 13 residues. Germline V gene lookup returns CDR1 SGHTA and CDR2 FQGNSA. In DNA, the CDR3 is TGTGCCAGCAGCTTAAGGGAGAGCACTGAAGCTTTCTTT. It yields the protein CASSLRESTEAFF.

This clonotype was picked up a small number of times. The chain is built from TRBV7-9 and TRBJ2-7; D remains ambiguous. Trimming left V 5 bases short and J 9 bases short, with 14 bases between. This CDR3 comprises 12 residues. Germline V gene data show CDR1 as SEHNR and CDR2 as FQNEAQ (reference sequence). The CDR3 DNA reads as TGTGCCAGCAGCCGATGGAGTGAAGGGCAGTACTTC. This sequence encodes CASSRWSEGQYF.

The V and J genes are TRBV6-2 or TRBV6-3 and TRBJ2-5, with D hard to call. This CDR3 is built from 13 residues. V was clipped by 0 bases and J by 5 bases, with 7 bases between them. Per germline, CDR1 MNHEY and CDR2 SVGEGT. CDR3 nucleotides: TGTGCCAGCAGTTACTCCTGGACCGAGACCCAGTACTTC. Protein sequence: CASSYSWTETQYF.

V is TRBV29-1 and J is TRBJ2-7; D may be TRBD1 (6 bases). CDR1 is SQVTM and CDR2 is ANQGSEA in the germline V gene. Trimming removed 6 bases from V and 3 bases from J, with 15 bases in between. The CDR3 is made up of 13 amino acids. CDR3 in amino acids: CSVGWSTGYEQYF. As DNA, the CDR3 is TGCAGCGTCGGATGGTCGACAGGCTACGAGCAGTACTTC.

This clonotype was detected ten times or more. V and J are TRBV27 and TRBJ2-3; 8 nucleotides align to TRBD1. Per germline, CDR1 MNHEY and CDR2 SMNVEV (reference sequence). This CDR3 has 16 residues. After removal of 5 bases from V and 6 bases from J, the junction contained 13 bases not matched to a gene. CDR3: CASSLGLTGGSDTQYF. The CDR3 nucleotides read TGTGCCAGCAGTCTCGGGCTAACAGGGGGGAGTGATACGCAGTATTTT.

This clonotype was picked up a small number of times. The CDR3 DNA is TGTGCCAGCAGTGGTCAGGGACTAATCTCCGAGCAGTACTTC. As protein: CASSGQGLISEQYF. V and J are TRBV25-1 and TRBJ2-7; 7 nucleotides align to TRBD2. With V trimmed by 4 bases and J by 6 bases, 9 bases remained unmatched. Germline loops: CDR1 MGHDK, CDR2 SYGVNS. The CDR3 runs 14 residues.

V usage is TRBV20-1 and J usage is TRBJ1-4; no reliable D call. The ends were cut back, 3 bases at V and 0 bases at J, with 8 bases in the middle. CDR3 size: 14 residues. Germline V gene sequence: CDR1 DFQATT, CDR2 SNEGSKA (reference sequence). The DNA for the CDR3 is TGCAGTGCTAGTGGCTCGGCAACTAATGAAAAACTGTTTTTT. It codes for CSASGSATNEKLFF.

The chain is built from TRBV18 and TRBJ2-7; 7 bases agree with TRBD2. Germline V gives CDR1 KGHSH, CDR2 LQKENI. This CDR3 region has 12 residues. V lost 7 bases and J lost 6; bases outside the gene matches: 6. The CDR3 region has the DNA TGTGCCAGCTTACAATCGGGGGGCGAGCAGTACTTC. It is translated as CASLQSGGEQYF. The full variable domain, in which reference TRBV18 and TRBJ2-7 provide the parts outside the CDR3, is NAGVMQNPRHLVRRRGQEARLRCSPMKGHSHVYWYRQLPEEGLKFMVYLQKENIIDESGMPKERFSAEFPKEGPSILRIQQVVRGDSAAYFCASLQSGGEQYFGPGTRLTVT.

The chain combines TRBV19 with TRBJ2-1; tentatively, D is TRBD1 (5 bases). The CDR3 has 15 amino acids. CDR1 and CDR2 from the germline V gene are LNHDA and SQIVND (reference sequence). Trimming cost V 7 bases and J 4 bases, with 17 bases left between them. The CDR3 protein is CASMDPAGIYNEQFF. As DNA, the CDR3 is TGTGCCAGTATGGATCCGGCAGGGATTTACAATGAGCAGTTCTTC.

The chain recombines TRBV5-1 with TRBJ2-1; 9 nucleotides align to TRBD1. CDR1 is SGHRS and CDR2 is YFSETQ in the germline V gene. The CDR3 is 18 amino acids. V gave up 0 bases and J gave up 1 base; unmatched junction bases: 8. DNA of the CDR3: TGCGCCAGCAGCTTGGCCTCGTGGGGACAGGGATCCTACAATGAGCAGTTCTTC. Its translation: CASSLASWGQGSYNEQFF. Together with reference TRBV5-1 and TRBJ2-1, the CDR3 gives the full variable domain: KAGVTQTPRYLIKTRGQQVTLSCSPISGHRSVSWYQQTPGQGLQFLFEYFSETQRNKGNFPGRFSGRQFSNSRSEMNVSTLELGDSALYLCASSLASWGQGSYNEQFFGPGTRLTVL.

V and J are TRBV5-1 and TRBJ2-7; TRBD2 might be the D (6 bases). From germline, CDR1 is SGHRS and CDR2 YFSETQ. Trimming took off 4 bases at V and 5 bases at J, with 16 bases between the two ends. The CDR3 sequence is 14 residues long. The CDR3 sequence: CASSPLSGANEQYF. CDR3 bases: TGCGCCAGCAGCCCTCTATCGGGAGCCAACGAGCAGTACTTC.